This T cell receptor (beta chain) was identified in a study of immune evolution from preneoplasia to lung adenocarcinoma. This table comes from immunoSEQ multiplex PCR, and its TCRdb copy is limited to in-frame clones, with some not included. The table records around 41,000 clones, 65% to 80% of them present only once. H&E slides confirmed each diagnosis, reviewed by two pathologists independently. Study results and limitations: Normal lung had highest clonality; later lesions appeared denser, more diverse.

A note on this clone: Its cognate antigen is unknown.

This CDR3 has 13 amino acids. V was shortened by 2 bases and J by 5 bases, with 12 bases between the two germline ends. Per germline, CDR1 GTSNPN and CDR2 SVGIG (reference sequence). The chain recombines TRBV30 with TRBJ2-5, with no clear D. The sample taken for sequencing was FFPE invasive lung adenocarcinoma tissue. The TCR sequence derives from a person aged 55-75 years with lung adenocarcinoma. The CDR3 DNA follows: TGTGCCTGGAGTCCTTCTAGGCGGGAGACCCAGTACTTC. Protein product: CAWSPSRRETQYF.